Below, 11 T cell receptor beta chains from the same sample are listed, as sequenced in a study of T cell responses to AZD1222 COVID-19 vaccine. Generated by immunoSEQ multiplex PCR, the TCRdb table keeps only in-frame clones and is missing some. Among more than 95,000 clones, less than 95% were seen once, and the ten largest hold about 4.8%. The sample consisted of peripheral blood, taken on day 0 of AZD1222 vaccination. The receptor set was obtained from an adult in good health.

The chain has TRBV7-9 and TRBJ2-3, with 10 bases lining up with TRBD2. Trimming at V came to 5 bases and at J to 2 bases, leaving 10 bases not matched to a gene. Germline values: CDR1 SEHNR, CDR2 FQNEAQ (reference sequence). The CDR3 is made up of 17 amino acids. The CDR3: CASSLLKTSGDTDTQYF. CDR3 bases: TGTGCCAGCAGCCTGCTAAAAACTAGCGGGGACACAGATACGCAGTATTTT.

This chain joins TRBV7-2 and TRBJ2-1; D not certain. This CDR3 is built from 15 residues. V dropped 2 bases and J dropped 0 bases, with 8 bases sitting between them. Per the germline V gene, CDR1 is SGHTA and CDR2 is FQGNSA. CDR3 residues: CASSLLSRSYNEQFF. Written as DNA, the CDR3 is TGTGCCAGCAGCTTATTAAGTCGCTCCTACAATGAGCAGTTCTTC.

The chain links TRBV28 to TRBJ1-2; no definite D call. This CDR3 spans 14 amino acids. CDR1 is MDHEN, CDR2 SYDVKM, per germline. V was shortened by 3 bases and J by 7 bases, with 15 bases between the two germline ends. This CDR3 is CASSFSDLWSGYTF. The CDR3 nucleotides are TGTGCCAGCAGTTTTTCGGACCTCTGGAGTGGCTACACCTTC.

The CDR3 here is CASSVVGELYTEAFF. Here the CDR3 DNA reads TGTGCCAGCAGCGTAGTAGGGGAACTGTACACTGAAGCTTTCTTT. The rearrangement joins TRBV9 to TRBJ1-1; perhaps TRBD1 as D (5 bases). V gave up 0 bases and J gave up 3 bases, with 12 bases separating them. CDR1 and CDR2 from the germline V gene are SGDLS and YYNGEE. This CDR3 is 15 amino acids long. The whole variable domain, remainder taken from reference TRBV9 and TRBJ1-1, is DSGVTQTPKHLITATGQRVTLRCSPRSGDLSVYWYQQSLDQGLQFLIQYYNGEERAKGNILERFSAQQFPDLHSELNLSSLELGDSALYFCASSVVGELYTEAFFGQGTRLTVV.

The V call is TRBV6-5, the J call TRBJ1-1, with TRBD1 matching over 7 bases. V shed 7 bases, J shed 4 bases, and the junction held 6 bases outside the gene matches. Per the germline V gene, CDR1 is MNHEY and CDR2 is SVGAGI. CDR3 length: 13 residues. Here the CDR3 reads CASTQQGFTEAFF. CDR3 bases: TGTGCCAGCACACAACAGGGGTTCACTGAAGCTTTCTTT.

This chain links TRBV19 with TRBJ1-2, with unresolved D. The germline V and J ends were trimmed by 5 bases and 6 bases, with 10 bases remaining between them. The length of the CDR3 is 12 residues. Germline assignment: CDR1 LNHDA and CDR2 SQIVND (reference sequence). Here the CDR3 reads CASSAWSDGYTF. As DNA, the CDR3 is TGTGCCAGTAGTGCTTGGTCTGATGGCTACACCTTC.

The chain couples TRBV10-3 to TRBJ1-4; D gene ambiguous. The CDR3 runs 15 residues. V was pared by 0 bases and J by 0 bases, with 5 bases between. Germline V gene lookup returns CDR1 ENHRY and CDR2 SYGVKD. The CDR3 bases are TGTGCCATCAGTGAGTCGGGGTCAACTAATGAAAAACTGTTTTTT. It encodes CAISESGSTNEKLFF.

The chain combines TRBV3-1 (or the pseudogene TRBV3-2) with TRBJ2-2; D is unresolved. CDR1 is LGHDT and CDR2 is YNNKEL in the germline V gene (reference sequence). CDR3 size: 17 residues. The V gene lost 3 bases and the J gene lost 0 bases, with 14 bases spanning the gap. The CDR3 region is CASSQSVGGSNTGELFF. DNA of the CDR3: TGTGCCAGCAGCCAGAGTGTAGGTGGGTCGAACACCGGGGAGCTGTTTTTT.

The chain employs TRBV3-1 (or the pseudogene TRBV3-2) and TRBJ1-4; 7 bases are shared with TRBD1. Germline V gives CDR1 LGHDT, CDR2 YNNKEL (reference sequence). V was clipped by 6 bases and J by 7 bases; unmatched bases: 5. The CDR3 runs to 13 residues. The CDR3 loop reads CASSPDRAEKLFF. The CDR3 nucleotides read TGTGCCAGCAGTCCCGACAGGGCTGAAAAACTGTTTTTT.

The chain has TRBV30 and TRBJ1-5, with D maybe TRBD1 (5 bases). This CDR3 has 13 residues. The ends were cut back, 4 bases at V and 6 bases at J, with 13 bases in the middle. Germline-derived CDR1 and CDR2 are GTSNPN and SVGIG (reference sequence). The DNA for the CDR3 is TGTGCCTGGAACGCAGGGATCGGTCAGCCCCAGCATTTT. It codes for CAWNAGIGQPQHF.

The V gene is TRBV19, the J gene TRBJ1-5; TRBD1 aligns across 8 bases. Germline lookup yields CDR1 LNHDA and CDR2 SQIVND (reference sequence). The CDR3 totals 13 residues. V gave up 10 bases and J gave up 2 bases; unmatched junction bases: 4. The CDR3 sequence is CATQGQGNQPQHF. The CDR3, as DNA: TGTGCCACCCAGGGACAGGGCAATCAGCCCCAGCATTTT.